The 22 T cell receptor beta chains below were found in one sample sequenced in a study of T cell responses to AZD1222 COVID-19 vaccine. The assay was immunoSEQ multiplex PCR, and TCRdb's table has in-frame clones only and misses some. Of 140,000 to 150,000 clones in the sample, about 90% were seen once. The sequencing used peripheral blood, collected 28 days after the second AZD1222 dose. All receptors derive from an adult who received the AZD1222 COVID-19 vaccine.

The chain links TRBV28 to TRBJ1-1; D remains unclear. Germline assignment: CDR1 MDHEN and CDR2 SYDVKM. This CDR3 has 13 amino acids. Trimming removed 2 bases at V and 5 bases at J, with 9 bases between. CDR3 sequence reads: CASSLNGETEAFF. The DNA of the CDR3 is TGTGCCAGCAGTTTAAATGGAGAGACTGAAGCTTTCTTT.

The chain is built from TRBV6-5 and TRBJ1-5, with unresolved D. V shed 0 bases and J shed 4 bases, with 4 bases lying between them. CDR3 size: 13 residues. CDR1 is MNHEY, CDR2 SVGAGI, per germline. The CDR3 DNA sequence: TGTGCCAGCAGTTACTCCCTAAATCAGCCCCAGCATTTT. Protein: CASSYSLNQPQHF.

V usage is TRBV18 and J usage is TRBJ1-1, with D unclear. Germline V CDR1 and CDR2: KGHSH, LQKENI. V shed 3 bases and J shed 6 bases, with 11 bases lying between them. The CDR3 is 13 residues long. CDR3 sequence: CASSPRMEAEAFF. DNA of the CDR3: TGTGCCAGCTCACCGAGGATGGAAGCTGAAGCTTTCTTT.

V and J are TRBV10-3 and TRBJ1-4, with D possibly being TRBD1 (5 bases). CDR3 length: 12 amino acids. In germline, CDR1 is ENHRY, CDR2 SYGVKD. Trimming took 10 bases from V and 4 from J, leaving 10 bases between them. The CDR3 coding sequence is TGTGCCACTAGAGGGGTTAATGAAAAACTGTTTTTT. Its translation: CATRGVNEKLFF.

The chain links TRBV20-1 to TRBJ2-1, with D uncertain. With 3 bases removed from V and 2 bases from J, the gap between germline ends came to 20 bases. The germline V gene has CDR1 DFQATT and CDR2 SNEGSKA (reference sequence). The CDR3 is made up of 17 amino acids. The CDR3 DNA reads TGCAGTGCTAGTAGGACCTCGTCGCTTGGAACCTACAATGAGCAGTTCTTC. It is translated as CSASRTSSLGTYNEQFF.

The DNA for the CDR3 is TGTGCCAGCAGTTTCTACGGGGGACGATCCAGGGACGGCCGAAGTAGGAACACTGAAGCTTTCTTT. This encodes CASSFYGGRSRDGRSRNTEAFF. This rearrangement joins TRBV28 to TRBJ1-1, with D tentatively TRBD1 (5 bases). Per the germline V gene, CDR1 is MDHEN and CDR2 is SYDVKM. V was shortened by 3 bases and J by 1 base, with 33 bases between the two germline ends. The length of the CDR3 is 22 residues.

This clone was picked up one time. CDR3 loop: CASSLRDKASSYEQYF. CDR3 nucleotide sequence: TGTGCCAGCAGCTTAAGGGACAAAGCTTCAAGCTACGAGCAGTACTTC. The V call is TRBV7-3, the J call TRBJ2-7; D might be TRBD1 (6 bases). CDR1 is SGHTA, CDR2 FQGTGA, per germline. This CDR3 comprises 16 residues. Trimming pared 1 base from V and 3 bases from J, leaving 16 bases between.

The chain has TRBV9 and TRBJ1-2, with D possibly TRBD1 on 5 matching bases. V was shortened by 4 bases and J by 3 bases, with 13 bases between the two germline ends. There are 14 residues in the CDR3. Germline-derived CDR1 and CDR2 are SGDLS and YYNGEE. The CDR3 loop reads CASSPPTDDYGYTF. In DNA, the CDR3 is TGTGCCAGCAGCCCCCCGACAGACGACTATGGCTACACCTTC.

The V call is TRBV3-1 (or the pseudogene TRBV3-2), the J call TRBJ2-7, with 9 nucleotides matching TRBD2. The germline V gene has CDR1 LGHDT and CDR2 YNNKEL (reference sequence). The J segment lost 1 base and the V segment lost 4 bases, leaving 11 bases of the junction unmatched. The CDR3 contains 17 residues. CDR3 amino acids: CASSLSGRASESYEQYF. The CDR3 DNA reads TGTGCCAGCAGCCTTAGCGGGAGAGCTTCCGAATCCTACGAGCAGTACTTC.

In this sample, this clone turned up a few times. The rearrangement uses TRBV19 and TRBJ2-1; D remains unclear. CDR1 is LNHDA and CDR2 is SQIVND in the germline V gene (reference sequence). This CDR3 contains 15 residues. Trimming removed 1 base at V and 0 bases at J, with 7 bases between. The CDR3 DNA is TGTGCCAGTAGTATAGTACCGAGCTCCTACAATGAGCAGTTCTTC. This encodes CASSIVPSSYNEQFF.

The chain couples TRBV5-1 to TRBJ1-2; weak D call: TRBD1 (6 bases). Germline V gives CDR1 SGHRS, CDR2 YFSETQ. V was clipped by 0 bases and J by 2 bases, with 17 bases between them. The CDR3 spans 17 residues. CDR3 coding DNA: TGCGCCAGCAGCTTGGTATTACAGGGAGGCACGAACTATGGCTACACCTTC. Protein sequence: CASSLVLQGGTNYGYTF.

The V gene is TRBV4-1, the J gene TRBJ1-2; 9 nucleotides match TRBD1. Trimming took 4 bases from V and 4 from J; bases not matched to a gene: 7. There are 15 residues in the CDR3. The V gene's germline CDR1 is MGHRA and CDR2 YSYEKL. This CDR3 reads CASSREPGQGYGYTF. The CDR3 bases are TGCGCCAGCAGCCGCGAACCGGGACAGGGCTATGGCTACACCTTC.

This clone is a singleton in its sample. V and J are TRBV9 and TRBJ2-6; perhaps TRBD1 as D (5 bases). Germline values: CDR1 SGDLS, CDR2 YYNGEE. The V end lost 3 bases, the J end lost 1 base, and 8 bases lay between the germline ends. There are 15 residues in the CDR3. Written as DNA, the CDR3 is TGTGCCAGCAGCGCCGCAGGGTCTGGGGCCAACGTCCTGACTTTC. Protein product: CASSAAGSGANVLTF.

V usage is TRBV6-1 and J usage is TRBJ2-7; tentative D call: TRBD2 (6 bases). This CDR3 is built from 14 residues. V was trimmed by 2 bases and J by 1 base, leaving 9 bases between them. CDR1 MNHNS and CDR2 SASEGT come from the germline V gene. In DNA, the CDR3 is TGTGCCAGCAGTGAAATCGGGGGATCCTACGAGCAGTACTTC. Translating gives CASSEIGGSYEQYF.

V is TRBV28 and J is TRBJ2-7; 9 bases line up with TRBD2. CDR1 and CDR2 (germline): MDHEN, SYDVKM. Trimming removed 6 bases from V and 7 bases from J; junction bases left unmatched: 10. The CDR3 is 14 residues long. The DNA of the CDR3 is TGTGCCAGCAGGAGGACTAGCGTCCTCTCAGAGCAGTACTTC. Its protein product is CASRRTSVLSEQYF.

V is TRBV7-2 and J is TRBJ1-6; TRBD1 agrees at 7 bases. Looked up from germline, CDR1 is SGHTA and CDR2 is FQGNSA. CDR3 length equals 14 residues. With V trimmed by 7 bases and J by 7 bases, 7 bases remained unmatched. CDR3 region: CASTPGQMNSPLHF. DNA of the CDR3: TGTGCCAGCACCCCGGGACAGATGAATTCACCCCTCCACTTT. Full variable domain (missing parts from reference TRBV7-2 and TRBJ1-6): GAGVSQSPSNKVTEKGKDVELRCDPISGHTALYWYRQSLGQGLEFLIYFQGNSAPDKSGLPSDRFSAERTGGSVSTLTIQRTQQEDSAVYLCASTPGQMNSPLHFGNGTRLTVT.

This clone was found once. The chain joins TRBV28 to TRBJ1-5, with 11 bases matching TRBD1. The germline V gene has CDR1 MDHEN and CDR2 SYDVKM. The CDR3 has 18 residues. J lost 5 bases, V lost 1 base, and 10 bases had no gene match. CDR3 protein: CASSLYPIGQGADQPQHF. CDR3 sequence (DNA): TGTGCCAGCAGTTTATACCCTATCGGACAGGGGGCAGATCAGCCCCAGCATTTT.

The rearrangement joins TRBV7-3 to TRBJ2-2, with 9 bases matching TRBD2. The V gene end was trimmed by 0 bases and the J gene end by 5 bases; junction bases not matched to a gene: 4. The germline V gene has CDR1 SGHTA and CDR2 FQGTGA. The CDR3 is 16 amino acids. CDR3 sequence: CASSLTGLAGTGELFF. The DNA for the CDR3 is TGTGCCAGCAGCTTAACGGGGCTAGCGGGGACCGGGGAGCTGTTTTTT.

The V and J genes are TRBV12-5 and TRBJ1-1; D ambiguous. Germline CDR1 is LGHNT and CDR2 is FRNRAP. The CDR3 is 13 residues long. Trimming shortened V by 2 bases and J by 3 bases, and 7 bases separated the two germline ends. The CDR3 reads CASGLTLDTEAFF. The CDR3 bases are TGTGCTAGTGGTTTGACACTGGACACTGAAGCTTTCTTT.

V and J are TRBV5-1 and TRBJ2-5, with D perhaps given as TRBD1 or TRBD2 (5 bases each). V shed 0 bases and J shed 5 bases, with 14 bases lying between them. CDR1 is SGHRS and CDR2 is YFSETQ in the germline V gene. The length of the CDR3 is 15 residues. The DNA of the CDR3 is TGCGCCAGCAGCTTGGCCGGGACCTCGGGGGAGACCCAGTACTTC. It is translated as CASSLAGTSGETQYF.

This clone was detected once. CDR3 residues: CASSLSGTGGNQPQHF. CDR3 sequence (DNA): TGTGCCAGCAGCTTAAGTGGGACAGGGGGAAATCAGCCCCAGCATTTT. The rearrangement joins TRBV7-2 to TRBJ1-5; TRBD1 matches at 11 bases. Per germline, CDR1 SGHTA and CDR2 FQGNSA. This CDR3 spans 16 amino acids. The junction had 4 bases not matched to a gene; V was cut back by 2 bases and J by 4 bases.

This chain connects TRBV9 to TRBJ1-1, with a tentative D call TRBD1 (5 bases). The CDR3 spans 14 residues. The V gene's germline CDR1 is SGDLS and CDR2 YYNGEE. V lost 0 bases, J lost 4 bases, and 10 bases lay in between. As DNA, the CDR3 is TGTGCCAGCAGCGTAGTGGGTAGGGGCACTGAAGCTTTCTTT. Residues: CASSVVGRGTEAFF.